The clone carrying this T cell receptor beta chain was seen more than once but under ten times. As yet, its antigen is unknown. Germline V gives CDR1 MRHNA, CDR2 SNTAGT. This CDR3 is 15 amino acids long. J gave up 5 bases and V 5 bases, and 7 bases lay outside the gene matches. In the PCR, 60 Vbeta and 13 Jbeta primers were used. TCRdb's table, derived via immunoSEQ multiplex PCR, lists solely in-frame clones and lacks some. The sample carries 110,000 to 150,000 clones, 84% recorded once. These data come from a study of cytomegalovirus exposure and HLA in healthy donors. Study-wide points: TCR beta chain V- and J-gene trimming was linked, in a later analysis, to a missense variant in DCLRE1C. It was only CMV serostatus that was available as immune exposure information.

The chain couples TRBV6-4 to TRBJ2-2; 8 nucleotides line up with TRBD2. The sample consisted of PBMCs. The source of this sequence is a boy aged 2 to 9 in good health and CMV-seronegative. The CDR3 loop is CASSSRASGTGELFF. As DNA, the CDR3 is TGTGCCAGCAGTAGCAGGGCTAGCGGGACCGGGGAGCTGTTTTTT.